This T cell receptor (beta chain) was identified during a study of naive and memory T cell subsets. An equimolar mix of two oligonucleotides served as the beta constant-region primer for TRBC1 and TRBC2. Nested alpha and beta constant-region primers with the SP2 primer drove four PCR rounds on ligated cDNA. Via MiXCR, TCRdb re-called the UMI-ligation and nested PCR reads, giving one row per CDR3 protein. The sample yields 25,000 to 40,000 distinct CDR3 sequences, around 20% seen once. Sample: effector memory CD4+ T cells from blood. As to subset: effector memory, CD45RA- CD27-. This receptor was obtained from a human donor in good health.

The CDR3 spells CASSQPGTPGYNEQFF. CDR3 sequence (DNA): TGTGCCAGCAGCCAACCCGGGACCCCGGGTTACAATGAGCAGTTCTTC. V gene TRBV5-4 combines with J gene TRBJ2-1; D is possibly TRBD1 or TRBD2 (5 bases each). This CDR3 region has 16 residues. Between the trimmed V and J ends, which lost 4 bases and 4 bases, there was a span of 18 bases. The germline V gene encodes CDR1 SGHNT and CDR2 YYREEE (reference sequence).